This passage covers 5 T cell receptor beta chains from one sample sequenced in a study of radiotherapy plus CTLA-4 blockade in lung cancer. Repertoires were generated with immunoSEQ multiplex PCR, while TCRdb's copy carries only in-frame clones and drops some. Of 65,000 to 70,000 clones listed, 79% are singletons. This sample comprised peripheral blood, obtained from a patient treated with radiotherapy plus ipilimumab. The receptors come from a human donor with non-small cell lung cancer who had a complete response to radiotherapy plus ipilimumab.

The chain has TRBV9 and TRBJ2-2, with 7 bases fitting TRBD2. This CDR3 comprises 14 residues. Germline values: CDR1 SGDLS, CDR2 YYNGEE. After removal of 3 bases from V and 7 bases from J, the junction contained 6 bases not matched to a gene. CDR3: CASSGGSGIGELFF. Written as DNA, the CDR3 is TGTGCCAGCAGCGGGGGGAGCGGGATCGGGGAGCTGTTTTTT.

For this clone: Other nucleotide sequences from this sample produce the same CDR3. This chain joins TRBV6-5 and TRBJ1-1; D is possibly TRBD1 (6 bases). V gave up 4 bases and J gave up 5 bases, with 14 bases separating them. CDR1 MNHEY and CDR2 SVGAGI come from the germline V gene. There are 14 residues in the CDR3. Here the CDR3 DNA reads TGTGCCAGCAGTTCCGGGAGGGGGAGAACTGAAGCTTTCTTT. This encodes CASSSGRGRTEAFF.

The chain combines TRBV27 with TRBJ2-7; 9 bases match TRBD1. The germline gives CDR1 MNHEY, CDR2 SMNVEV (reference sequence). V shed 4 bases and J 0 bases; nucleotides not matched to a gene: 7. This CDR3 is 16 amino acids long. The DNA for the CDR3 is TGTGCCAGCAGTTCCGCCCCGGGACAGGGCTCCTACGAGCAGTACTTC. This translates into CASSSAPGQGSYEQYF.

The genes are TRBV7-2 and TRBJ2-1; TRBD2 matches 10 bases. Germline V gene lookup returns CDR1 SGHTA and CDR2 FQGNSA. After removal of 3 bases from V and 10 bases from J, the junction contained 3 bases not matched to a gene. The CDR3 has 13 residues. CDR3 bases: TGTGCCAGCAGCTTTACTAGCGGGGTAGAGCAGTTCTTC. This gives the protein CASSFTSGVEQFF. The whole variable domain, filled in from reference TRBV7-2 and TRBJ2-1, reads GAGVSQSPSNKVTEKGKDVELRCDPISGHTALYWYRQSLGQGLEFLIYFQGNSAPDKSGLPSDRFSAERTGGSVSTLTIQRTQQEDSAVYLCASSFTSGVEQFFGPGTRLTVL.

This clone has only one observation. The CDR3 coding sequence is TGTGCCAGAAGCTTGGCCGAGGCGGGAGGCTATGGCTACACCTTC. Translating it yields CARSLAEAGGYGYTF. This chain joins TRBV5-3 and TRBJ1-2; D unclear. TRBV5-3 counts as an open reading frame of uncertain function. V was cut by 0 bases and J by 4 bases, with 13 bases left in between. The CDR3 runs 15 residues.